Below are 9 T cell receptor beta chains sequenced from a single sample in a study of PD-1 blockade in mismatch repair-deficient tumors. Only in-frame clones appear in the TCRdb table, and some are missing; sequencing was by immunoSEQ multiplex PCR. The data show around 100,000 clones, around 80% seen once. The starting material was peripheral blood, obtained about 13 months after starting pembrolizumab. The source is an adult with mismatch repair-deficient cancer.

The gene calls are TRBV6-6 and TRBJ2-1, with D perhaps matching TRBD2 (5 bases). This CDR3 has 15 residues. V was pared by 6 bases and J by 5 bases, with 17 bases between. Germline-derived CDR1 and CDR2 are MNHNY and SVGAGI (reference sequence). CDR3 residues: CASSSRGSRDNEQFF. As DNA, the CDR3 is TGTGCCAGCAGCTCCCGAGGGAGTAGAGACAATGAGCAGTTCTTC.

As to this clone: The junction and the germline gene differ at one end; a read error may be behind it. The V gene is TRBV4-1, the J gene TRBJ2-1, with 7 bases lining up with TRBD1. Per the germline V gene, CDR1 is MGHRA and CDR2 is YSYEKL. CDR3 size: 16 residues. CDR3 DNA sequence: TGCGCCAGCAGCCAGCCCCGACAGGGCACCTACAGTGAGCAGTTCTTC. Translation: CASSQPRQGTYSEQFF.

The CDR3 loop reads CASSQVWDSPYEQYF. The CDR3 DNA reads TGCGCCAGCAGCCAAGTATGGGACAGCCCCTACGAGCAGTACTTC. V is TRBV4-1 and J is TRBJ2-7, with 7 bases identical to TRBD1. The V and J ends lost 1 base and 2 bases, in that order; junction bases with no gene match: 5. Germline CDR1 and CDR2: MGHRA and YSYEKL. This CDR3 is 15 amino acids long.

This clone has only one observation. The chain has TRBV11-3 and TRBJ2-7; no definite D call. The V and J ends lost 5 bases and 0 bases respectively, with 5 bases between them. The CDR3 runs 12 residues. Germline V gene lookup returns CDR1 SGHNT and CDR2 YENEEA. The DNA for the CDR3 is TGTGCCAGCAGCCCTGTCTCCTACGAGCAGTACTTC. As protein: CASSPVSYEQYF.

This rearrangement joins TRBV12-5 to TRBJ2-7, with TRBD1 matching over 8 bases. V lost 5 bases to trimming and J lost 5 bases; unmatched junction nucleotides: 8. The germline V gene encodes CDR1 LGHNT and CDR2 FRNRAP. This CDR3 region has 14 residues. CDR3 sequence: CASGPSTGAHEQYF. CDR3 nucleotides: TGTGCTAGTGGTCCGTCGACAGGGGCCCACGAGCAGTACTTC.

The genes are TRBV12-5 and TRBJ2-7; no definite D call. Germline CDR1 and CDR2: LGHNT and FRNRAP. Trimming left V 3 bases short and J 3 bases short, with 12 bases between. This CDR3 contains 14 residues. The CDR3 loop is CASGLPDGDYEQYF. The CDR3 region has the DNA TGTGCTAGTGGTTTACCCGACGGAGACTACGAGCAGTACTTC.

The chain carries TRBV16 and TRBJ2-3; D might be TRBD1 (6 bases). CDR3 length equals 13 residues. In germline, CDR1 is KGHSY, CDR2 FQNENV. V was cut by 3 bases and J by 4 bases, with 8 bases left in between. This chain's CDR3 is CASSHEGADTQYF. The CDR3 DNA follows: TGTGCCAGCAGCCACGAGGGGGCAGATACGCAGTATTTT. Variable domain in full (rest from reference TRBV16 and TRBJ2-3): GEEVAQTPKHLVRGEGQKAKLYCAPIKGHSYVFWYQQVLKNEFKFLISFQNENVFDETGMPKERFSAKCLPNSPCSLEIQATKLEDSAVYFCASSHEGADTQYFGPGTRLTVL.

The chain carries TRBV5-4 and TRBJ2-2, with 8 bases fitting TRBD1. The germline V gene has CDR1 SGHNT and CDR2 YYREEE (reference sequence). After removal of 3 bases from V and 7 bases from J, the junction contained 8 bases not matched to a gene. This CDR3 contains 15 residues. The CDR3 nucleotides read TGTGCCAGCAGCTCAGCGACAGGGGAGATCGGGGAGCTGTTTTTT. Translation gives CASSSATGEIGELFF. The variable domain in full, completed from reference TRBV5-4 and TRBJ2-2, reads ETGVTQSPTHLIKTRGQQVTLRCSSQSGHNTVSWYQQALGQGPQFIFQYYREEENGRGNFPPRFSGLQFPNYSSELNVNALELDDSALYLCASSSATGEIGELFFGEGSRLTVL.

The chain employs TRBV6-6 and TRBJ2-1, with D possibly being TRBD1 (5 bases). Germline CDR1 and CDR2: MNHNY and SVGAGI (reference sequence). V was cut by 2 bases and J by 9 bases, with 11 bases left in between. CDR3 length: 13 residues. DNA of the CDR3: TGTGCCAGCAGTTACCAGGGTTTCGGTGAGCAGTTCTTC. Translating gives CASSYQGFGEQFF.